These 26 T cell receptor beta chains originate from one sample sequenced in a study of response to subunit inactivated influenza vaccine. MiXCR was run by TCRdb on the RT-PCR reads, yielding one entry per CDR3 protein. This repertoire shows 400,000 to 650,000 distinct CDR3 sequences, approximately 7.8% found once; its top ten account for over 10%. Sample: PBMCs from blood, taken 23 to 25 months after vaccination. All receptors come from a man between 45 and 75 years old who received an inactivated influenza vaccine.

This clonotype appeared many times. The chain joins TRBV4-2 to TRBJ2-3, with D perhaps matching TRBD2 (6 bases). V shed 0 bases and J shed 2 bases, with 12 bases lying between them. Germline V gene data show CDR1 as LGHNA and CDR2 as YNFKEQ. CDR3 length: 16 residues. The CDR3 bases are TGTGCCAGCAGCCAAGATCATCCGCGGGACACAGATACGCAGTATTTT. Protein product: CASSQDHPRDTDTQYF.

This clonotype was observed many times. This chain uses TRBV24-1 with TRBJ1-1; D remains unclear. The CDR3 runs to 12 residues. Germline values: CDR1 KGHDR, CDR2 SFDVKD. The germline V and J ends were trimmed by 4 bases and 7 bases, with 9 bases remaining between them. CDR3 nucleotides: TGTGCCACCAGTGACCCGGCGGGTGAAGCTTTCTTT. Residues: CATSDPAGEAFF.

V and J are TRBV5-1 and TRBJ2-2; possible D gene TRBD2, 7 bases. Germline V gives CDR1 SGHRS, CDR2 YFSETQ. The CDR3 runs to 17 residues. V lost 0 bases, J lost 6 bases, and 18 bases lay in between. CDR3: CASSLGPGGAVAGELFF. Here the CDR3 DNA reads TGCGCCAGCAGCTTGGGTCCGGGGGGCGCAGTCGCCGGGGAGCTGTTTTTT.

This clonotype showed up just a few times. The chain carries TRBV27 and TRBJ2-6; D is unclear. Germline lookup yields CDR1 MNHEY and CDR2 SMNVEV (reference sequence). This CDR3 has 16 amino acids. Trimming took off 0 bases at V and 1 base at J, with 7 bases between the two ends. CDR3 in amino acids: CASSLSLGSGANVLTF. The CDR3 DNA reads as TGTGCCAGCAGTTTATCGTTGGGGTCTGGGGCCAACGTCCTGACTTTC.

This clonotype was recorded a few times. CDR3 protein: CASSERGGGAAGELFF. The CDR3 DNA reads TGTGCCAGCAGTGAACGCGGCGGGGGGGCTGCTGGGGAGCTGTTTTTT. V usage is TRBV2 and J usage is TRBJ2-2; TRBD2 aligns across 9 bases. With V trimmed by 2 bases and J by 8 bases, 9 bases remained unmatched. In germline, CDR1 is SNHLY, CDR2 FYNNEI. The CDR3 extends over 16 amino acids.

This clonotype was seen at least ten times. The chain couples TRBV20-1 to TRBJ2-3, with D possibly being TRBD1 (6 bases). This CDR3 contains 19 residues. V dropped 2 bases and J dropped 0 bases, with 24 bases sitting between them. CDR1 and CDR2 (germline): DFQATT, SNEGSKA (reference sequence). This chain's CDR3 is CSARRLPDSSFSSTDTQYF. The CDR3 nucleotides are TGCAGTGCTAGACGCCTCCCGGACAGTTCCTTCTCTAGCACAGATACGCAGTATTTT.

This clonotype occurred a few times. The V call is TRBV4-1, the J call TRBJ1-6, with D possibly matching TRBD1 (6 bases). The CDR3 runs 17 residues. V was pared by 1 base and J by 10 bases, with 20 bases between. Germline lookup yields CDR1 MGHRA and CDR2 YSYEKL. CDR3 loop: CASSQGPPDGGGSPLHF. The CDR3 DNA reads as TGCGCCAGCAGCCAAGGGCCGCCCGACGGGGGCGGGTCACCCCTCCACTTT.

This clonotype was picked up many times. This chain links TRBV28 with TRBJ2-3, with 14 bases that match TRBD2. With V trimmed by 6 bases and J by 7 bases, 3 bases remained unmatched. The CDR3 sequence is 14 residues long. Germline V CDR1 and CDR2: MDHEN, SYDVKM. In DNA form, the CDR3 reads TGTGCCAGCAGCCGGACTAGCGGGAGGAATACGCAGTATTTT. Translated, it gives CASSRTSGRNTQYF.

This sequence joins TRBV4-1 and TRBJ2-7; 8 bases agree with TRBD1. V trimming: 4 bases; J trimming: 3 bases; junction bases outside the gene matches: 8. Germline CDR1 MGHRA, CDR2 YSYEKL. The CDR3 covers 15 residues. The CDR3 protein is CASSPRTGSGYEQYF. In DNA form, the CDR3 reads TGCGCCAGCAGCCCTAGGACAGGGAGCGGCTACGAGCAGTACTTC.

J is TRBJ2-7 and V is TRBV29-1; the D is unclear. The germline V and J ends were trimmed by 1 base and 6 bases, with 13 bases remaining between them. In germline, CDR1 is SQVTM, CDR2 ANQGSEA. The CDR3 length is 13 residues. The CDR3 nucleotides read TGCAGCGTTGAAGTAAGTCTCGGCGGCGAGCAGTACTTC. Its translation is CSVEVSLGGEQYF.

The chain employs TRBV20-1 and TRBJ1-4; D is undetermined. The germline V gene has CDR1 DFQATT and CDR2 SNEGSKA (reference sequence). V lost 1 base and J lost 5, with 8 bases in between. This CDR3 region has 13 residues. In nucleotides, the CDR3 is TGCAGTGCTAGAGCTCCATTAAATGAAAAACTGTTTTTT. Translation: CSARAPLNEKLFF.

The V call is TRBV11-2, the J call TRBJ2-7; no definite D call. V was pared by 4 bases and J by 4 bases, with 14 bases between. CDR1 is SGHAT and CDR2 is FQNNGV in the germline V gene. The CDR3 is 14 amino acids. The CDR3 reads CASSSTRLGYEQYF. The CDR3 DNA reads as TGTGCCAGCAGCTCCACCCGCTTGGGGTACGAGCAGTACTTC.

This chain links TRBV4-1 with TRBJ1-5; a possible D gene is TRBD1 (5 bases). Trimming left V 0 bases short and J 5 bases short, with 11 bases between. The germline V gene encodes CDR1 MGHRA and CDR2 YSYEKL. This CDR3 is built from 15 residues. The chain's CDR3 is CASSQDVWGYQPQHF. For the CDR3, the DNA is TGCGCCAGCAGCCAAGATGTGTGGGGGTATCAGCCCCAGCATTTT.

The table lists this clonotype with a few counts. The chain recombines TRBV15 with TRBJ2-1; D is possibly TRBD1 (5 bases). V lost 2 bases and J 0 bases, leaving 11 bases between the germline ends. The CDR3 loop spans 16 amino acids. Germline-derived CDR1 and CDR2 are LNHNV and YYDKDF (reference sequence). CDR3 region: CATSRPQGASYNEQFF. CDR3 bases: TGTGCCACCAGCAGACCCCAAGGGGCCTCCTACAATGAGCAGTTCTTC.

This clonotype was seen a handful of times. V and J are TRBV29-1 and TRBJ1-1; TRBD1 aligns across 9 bases. Germline V gives CDR1 SQVTM, CDR2 ANQGSEA. CDR3 size: 14 residues. With 7 bases clipped from V and 5 bases from J, the junction kept 11 bases outside the gene matches. DNA of the CDR3: TGCAGCGCCCGCTTTGGACAGGGGTGGACTGAAGCTTTCTTT. Encoded protein: CSARFGQGWTEAFF.

This clonotype is a singleton in its sample. The chain combines TRBV4-3 with TRBJ2-7; no reliable D call. Germline V gives CDR1 LGHNA, CDR2 YSLEER. This CDR3 is 15 amino acids long. V was pared by 1 base and J by 4 bases, with 14 bases between. The CDR3 here is CASSQGVGGRYEQYF. The CDR3 DNA sequence: TGCGCCAGCAGCCAAGGGGTAGGCGGCAGGTACGAGCAGTACTTC.

This clonotype has ten or more counts. The chain has TRBV20-1 and TRBJ1-4, with D unresolved. The germline CDR1 and CDR2 sequences are DFQATT and SNEGSKA (reference sequence). Trimming removed 2 bases from V and 7 bases from J, with 11 bases in between. This CDR3 has 13 amino acids. CDR3 bases: TGCAGTGCTAGAAACTTTGTAGGTGAAAAACTGTTTTTT. Encoded protein: CSARNFVGEKLFF.

V gene TRBV5-1 combines with J gene TRBJ2-7; possible D gene TRBD1, 5 bases. Trimming removed 4 bases at V and 5 bases at J, with 13 bases between. Germline CDR1 reads SGHRS; CDR2 reads YFSETQ. The CDR3 covers 13 residues. The CDR3 reads CASSRSSGNEQYF. DNA for the CDR3: TGCGCCAGCAGCCGTTCCTCAGGGAACGAGCAGTACTTC.

This clonotype has more than one count but fewer than ten. CDR3 sequence reads: CASSSTGVSASEQYF. The CDR3 DNA reads TGTGCCAGCAGTTCGACAGGGGTATCAGCGAGCGAGCAGTACTTC. V and J are TRBV28 and TRBJ2-7, with 8 bases matching TRBD1. The CDR3 contains 15 residues. The V and J ends lost 4 bases and 6 bases, in that order; junction bases with no gene match: 11. CDR1 and CDR2 from the germline V gene are MDHEN and SYDVKM.

This clonotype has a count of ten or more. The chain recombines TRBV19 with TRBJ1-5; unclear D gene. CDR1 and CDR2 from the germline V gene are LNHDA and SQIVND (reference sequence). The V end was cut by 5 bases, the J end by 3 bases, with 11 bases between. The CDR3 runs 14 residues. The CDR3, as DNA: TGTGCCAGTAGTTTCGGCGGACTCAATCAGCCCCAGCATTTT. This gives the protein CASSFGGLNQPQHF.

This clonotype was picked up many times. The chain combines TRBV27 with TRBJ1-2; the match to TRBD1 covers 7 bases. J lost 4 bases, V lost 3 bases, and 8 bases had no gene match. This CDR3 is built from 15 residues. CDR1 is MNHEY, CDR2 SMNVEV, per germline (reference sequence). The chain's CDR3 is CASSLYQGDIYGYTF. The CDR3 DNA reads TGTGCCAGCAGTTTGTATCAGGGGGACATCTATGGCTACACCTTC.

This rearrangement joins TRBV4-2 to TRBJ2-1; 7 bases are shared with TRBD1. The length of the CDR3 is 14 residues. The V and J ends lost 3 bases and 12 bases, in that order; junction bases with no gene match: 11. Per the germline V gene, CDR1 is LGHNA and CDR2 is YNFKEQ. The CDR3 DNA reads as TGTGCCAGCAGCCAGGAGACAGGGAAGATTGGGCAGTTCTTC. The encoded protein is CASSQETGKIGQFF.

This clonotype showed up many times. This rearrangement joins TRBV25-1 to TRBJ1-5, with no clear D. CDR3 length: 12 amino acids. V lost 6 bases, J lost 9 bases, and 12 bases lay in between. The germline CDR1 and CDR2 sequences are MGHDK and SYGVNS. For the CDR3, the DNA is TGTGCCAGCAGAGGGTCTCTGGGGCCCCAGCATTTT. Residues: CASRGSLGPQHF.

This clonotype was seen more than once but under ten times. This rearrangement joins TRBV30 to TRBJ1-2; D ambiguous. The length of the CDR3 is 13 residues. The V gene's germline CDR1 is GTSNPN and CDR2 SVGIG (reference sequence). The germline V and J ends were trimmed by 3 bases and 6 bases, with 14 bases remaining between them. The CDR3 bases are TGTGCCTGGAGCCCGGATCACTGGGATGGCTACACCTTC. Translated: CAWSPDHWDGYTF.

This clonotype was detected only a few times. This chain uses TRBV20-1 with TRBJ1-5; possibly TRBD1 for D (5 bases). This CDR3 spans 16 amino acids. V lost 0 bases, J lost 5 bases, and 17 bases lay in between. Per germline, CDR1 DFQATT and CDR2 SNEGSKA (reference sequence). CDR3 DNA sequence: TGCAGTGCTAGAGATCTTAGTCAGGGAGACCATCAGCCCCAGCATTTT. This gives the protein CSARDLSQGDHQPQHF.

In this sample, this clonotype turned up a few times. The chain links TRBV30 to TRBJ2-7; D is ambiguous. The CDR3 consists of 13 residues. In germline, CDR1 is GTSNPN, CDR2 SVGIG (reference sequence). Trimming took 4 bases from V and 6 from J, leaving 16 bases between them. CDR3 nucleotides: TGTGCCTGGACTCCCGCTATATTCACCGAGCAGTACTTC. Its protein is CAWTPAIFTEQYF.